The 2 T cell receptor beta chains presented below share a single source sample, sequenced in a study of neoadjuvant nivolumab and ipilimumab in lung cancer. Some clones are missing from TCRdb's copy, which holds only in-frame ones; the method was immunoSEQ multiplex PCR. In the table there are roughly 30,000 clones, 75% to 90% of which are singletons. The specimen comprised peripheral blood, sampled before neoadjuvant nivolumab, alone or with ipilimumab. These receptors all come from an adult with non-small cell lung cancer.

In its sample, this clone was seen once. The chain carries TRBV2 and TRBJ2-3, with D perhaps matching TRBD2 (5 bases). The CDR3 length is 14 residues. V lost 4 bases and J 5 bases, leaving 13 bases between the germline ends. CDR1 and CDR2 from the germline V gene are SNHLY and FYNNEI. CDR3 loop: CASSAGFEGDTQYF. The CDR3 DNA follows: TGTGCCAGCAGTGCGGGGTTCGAGGGAGATACGCAGTATTTT.

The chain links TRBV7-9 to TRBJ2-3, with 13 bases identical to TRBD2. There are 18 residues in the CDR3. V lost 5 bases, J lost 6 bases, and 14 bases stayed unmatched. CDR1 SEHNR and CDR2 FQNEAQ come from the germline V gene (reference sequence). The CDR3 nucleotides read TGTGCCAGCAGCGCGCCTCGAGGGGGGACTAGCGGGGACGATACGCAGTATTTT. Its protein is CASSAPRGGTSGDDTQYF. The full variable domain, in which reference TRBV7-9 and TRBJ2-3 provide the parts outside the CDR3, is DTGVSQNPRHKITKRGQNVTFRCDPISEHNRLYWYRQTLGQGPEFLTYFQNEAQLEKSRLLSDRFSAERPKGSFSTLEIQRTEQGDSAMYLCASSAPRGGTSGDDTQYFGPGTRLTVL.